The entry below gives a single TCR beta chain sequence along with its context. Its target is unknown. The repertoire was sequenced with immunoSEQ multiplex PCR; TCRdb's copy has only in-frame clones and lacks some. The sample lists tens of thousands of clones, around 80% occurring once. This entry is derived from a study of vaccination effects on CD4 cells after COVID-19. Study results and caveats: Clones from infection and from vaccination both contracted markedly late after vaccination. After vaccination of healthy people, only 1 of 255 vaccine-induced clones cross-reacted with common cold coronaviruses.

Germline V CDR1 and CDR2: SQVTM, ANQGSEA. The V gene lost 3 bases and the J gene lost 9 bases, with 12 bases spanning the gap. This CDR3 comprises 13 residues. Before sequencing, viral peptide pools were used by the ViraFEST assay to expand antigen-specific CD4+ T cells. At the end of more than 8 days of culture, CD4+ T cells were isolated. The healthy vaccine recipients, who had no prior SARS-CoV-2 infection, showed negative nucleocapsid antibodies. Cultures used approximately 2 million PBMC per well, approximately 10 IU/ml IL-2 and around 10 ug/ml peptides. Cultures received IL-2 medium that replaced half the medium on days 3 and 7.

Source: CD4+ T cells from PBMCs cultured with HCoV-NL63 spike peptides, taken before COVID-19 vaccination. The source is a human donor who received a COVID-19 vaccine. The chain is built from TRBV29-1 and TRBJ1-6, with D maybe TRBD1 (5 bases). The CDR3 sequence: CSVEEGVGSPLHF. In DNA, the CDR3 is TGCAGCGTTGAGGAAGGGGTTGGTTCACCCCTCCACTTT.